In its sample, the clone carrying this T cell receptor beta chain was seen a few times. Its antigen is not known. The PCR ran on 60 Vbeta and 13 Jbeta primers. The table came from immunoSEQ multiplex PCR; TCRdb's copy has only in-frame clones and leaves some out. Among about 100,000 clones listed, over 75% were seen once. This entry belongs to a study of cytomegalovirus exposure and HLA in healthy donors. Study-wide results and limits: In vitro confirmation showed three CMV-associated chains to be CMV antigen specific. Later analysis placed DRB1 highest and HLA-C lowest in TCR association rates, which differed by HLA locus. According to a later analysis, most TCR beta chains associated with CMV appeared HLA-restricted.

The receptor comes from a man aged 55 to 70 in good health and CMV-seropositive. Source material: PBMCs.

The CDR3 protein is CASRDRGANNSPLHF. CDR3 in DNA: TGTGCCAGCAGGGACAGGGGAGCCAATAATTCACCCCTCCACTTT. The chain employs TRBV6-1 and TRBJ1-6; TRBD1 matches 9 bases. The CDR3 covers 15 residues. Trimming took 6 bases from V and 5 from J; bases not matched to a gene: 5. Germline values: CDR1 MNHNS, CDR2 SASEGT.